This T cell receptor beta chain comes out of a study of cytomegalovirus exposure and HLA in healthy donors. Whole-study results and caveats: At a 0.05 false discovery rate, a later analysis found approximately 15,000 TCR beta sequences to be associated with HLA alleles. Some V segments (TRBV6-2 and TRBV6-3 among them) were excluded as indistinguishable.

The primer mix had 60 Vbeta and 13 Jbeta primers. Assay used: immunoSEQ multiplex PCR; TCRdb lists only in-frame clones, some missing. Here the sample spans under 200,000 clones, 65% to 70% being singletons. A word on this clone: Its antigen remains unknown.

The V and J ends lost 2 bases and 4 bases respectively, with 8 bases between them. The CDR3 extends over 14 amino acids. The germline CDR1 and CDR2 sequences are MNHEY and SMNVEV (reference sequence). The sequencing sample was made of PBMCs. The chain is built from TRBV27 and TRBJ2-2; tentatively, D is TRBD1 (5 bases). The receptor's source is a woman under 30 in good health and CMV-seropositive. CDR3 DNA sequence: TGTGCCAGCAGTTTAAGGGGCGTCACCGGGGAGCTGTTTTTT. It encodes CASSLRGVTGELFF.